Below are 26 T cell receptor beta chains sequenced from a single sample in a study of blood T cell repertoires in COVID-19. Sequencing was performed with immunoSEQ multiplex PCR; in TCRdb, only in-frame clones are kept and a portion is missing. The table includes 100,000 to 150,000 clones, roughly 85% detected once. Specimen: peripheral blood. The receptors shown here come from an elderly man with active or convalescent COVID-19.

Note on this clone: A junction boundary mismatches the germline segment, possibly from a read error. The genes are TRBV7-3 and TRBJ2-7; 7 nucleotides line up with TRBD1. Germline V gene data show CDR1 as SGHTA and CDR2 as FQGTGA. This CDR3 comprises 15 residues. The CDR3 nucleotides read TGTGCCAGCAGCTTTGACAGGGTGTCCTCCCACGAGCAGTACTTC. Translation: CASSFDRVSSHEQYF.

Turning to this clone: The junction does not match germline at one end; this may be a read error. The gene calls are TRBV2 and TRBJ2-7; 8 bases agree with TRBD2. This CDR3 has 15 amino acids. Germline V gene sequence: CDR1 SNHLY, CDR2 FYNNEI. The CDR3 loop is CASSEGTGGDYAQYF. The CDR3 DNA reads TGTGCCAGCAGTGAAGGAACGGGAGGGGACTACGCGCAGTACTTC. Variable domain in full (rest from reference TRBV2 and TRBJ2-7): EPEVTQTPSHQVTQMGQEVILRCVPISNHLYFYWYRQILGQKVEFLVSFYNNEISEKSEIFDDQFSVERPDGSNFTLKIRSTKLEDSAMYFCASSEGTGGDYAQYFGPGTRLTVT.

V is TRBV9 and J is TRBJ2-6; D is uncertain. In germline, CDR1 is SGDLS, CDR2 YYNGEE. The V end lost 2 bases, the J end lost 4 bases, and 4 bases lay between the germline ends. This CDR3 has 13 residues. The DNA of the CDR3 is TGTGCCAGCAGCGTTAGAGGGGCCAACGTCCTGACTTTC. Translation gives CASSVRGANVLTF. Complete variable domain (other parts from reference TRBV9 and TRBJ2-6): DSGVTQTPKHLITATGQRVTLRCSPRSGDLSVYWYQQSLDQGLQFLIQYYNGEERAKGNILERFSAQQFPDLHSELNLSSLELGDSALYFCASSVRGANVLTFGAGSRLTVL.

V is TRBV6-5 and J is TRBJ1-2; D perhaps matches TRBD1 (6 bases). V gave up 4 bases and J gave up 7 bases, with 13 bases separating them. Looked up from germline, CDR1 is MNHEY and CDR2 is SVGAGI. This CDR3 contains 13 residues. CDR3 residues: CASSFIPRGGYTF. DNA of the CDR3: TGTGCCAGCAGTTTCATTCCCAGGGGTGGCTACACCTTC.

This rearrangement joins TRBV27 to TRBJ1-2, with D maybe TRBD1 (5 bases). CDR1 is MNHEY and CDR2 is SMNVEV in the germline V gene (reference sequence). V was clipped by 5 bases and J by 0 bases, with 10 bases between them. The CDR3 runs 14 residues. The CDR3 DNA is TGTGCCAGCAGTCCCAGGGCTGCTAACTATGGCTACACCTTC. Translation gives CASSPRAANYGYTF.

This rearrangement joins TRBV7-2 to TRBJ2-7, with D maybe TRBD2 (6 bases). CDR3 size: 14 residues. V dropped 3 bases and J dropped 1 base, with 10 bases sitting between them. Germline V gives CDR1 SGHTA, CDR2 FQGNSA. This CDR3 is CASSFSGASYEQYF. CDR3 DNA sequence: TGTGCCAGCAGCTTTAGCGGAGCTTCCTACGAGCAGTACTTC.

This chain uses TRBV7-9 with TRBJ2-2; the D gene is possibly TRBD1 (5 bases). The CDR3 extends over 14 amino acids. Germline CDR1 is SEHNR and CDR2 is FQNEAQ (reference sequence). Trimming took 2 bases from V and 3 from J, leaving 7 bases between them. CDR3 nucleotides: TGTGCCAGCAGCTTACAGGGTTACACCGGGGAGCTGTTTTTT. This codes for CASSLQGYTGELFF.

This chain uses TRBV19 with TRBJ1-3; D is possibly TRBD1 (5 bases). V was pared by 9 bases and J by 2 bases, with 17 bases between. CDR3 size: 15 residues. Germline V gene data show CDR1 as LNHDA and CDR2 as SQIVND (reference sequence). The CDR3 sequence: CASIDSTGTGNTIYF. As DNA, the CDR3 is TGTGCCAGCATTGACTCAACAGGTACTGGAAACACCATATATTTT.

The chain combines TRBV5-1 with TRBJ2-7; D might be TRBD1 (6 bases). V dropped 5 bases and J dropped 3 bases, with 18 bases sitting between them. Germline assignment: CDR1 SGHRS and CDR2 YFSETQ. The CDR3 consists of 15 residues. CDR3 bases: TGCGCCAGCAGAGTGGGACACCCTGGAATCTACGAGCAGTACTTC. It codes for CASRVGHPGIYEQYF.

The CDR3 DNA reads as TGTGCCAGCAGCTTAACCACAGACGGAGGCTCTGGAAACACCATATATTTT. Its translation: CASSLTTDGGSGNTIYF. J is TRBJ1-3 and V is TRBV7-9; D gene ambiguous. Germline lookup yields CDR1 SEHNR and CDR2 FQNEAQ (reference sequence). Trimming pared 2 bases from V and 0 bases from J, leaving 14 bases between. This CDR3 region has 17 residues.

This clone has only a few counts. CDR3 DNA sequence: TGTGCCAGCAGTGAACGTCGGGACTCCTACGAGCAGTACTTC. This encodes CASSERRDSYEQYF. The chain is built from TRBV6-1 and TRBJ2-7, with D perhaps TRBD2 (5 bases). The CDR3 is 14 amino acids. V lost 2 bases, J lost 0 bases, and 8 bases lay in between. CDR1 and CDR2 from the germline V gene are MNHNS and SASEGT.

V is TRBV7-9 and J is TRBJ2-1, with 13 nucleotides matching TRBD2. The CDR3 extends over 16 amino acids. V shed 5 bases and J 6 bases; nucleotides not matched to a gene: 7. Germline CDR1 and CDR2: SEHNR and FQNEAQ (reference sequence). The CDR3 DNA reads TGTGCCAGCAGCACCTGGACTAGCGGGAGAGGCAATGAGCAGTTCTTC. Its translation is CASSTWTSGRGNEQFF.

V is TRBV7-2 and J is TRBJ2-7, with 8 bases that match TRBD1. This CDR3 region has 15 residues. The V segment lost 5 bases and the J segment 2 bases; nucleotides outside the gene matches: 8. Per the germline V gene, CDR1 is SGHTA and CDR2 is FQGNSA. Here the CDR3 reads CASSPRQGSAYEQYF. The DNA of the CDR3 is TGTGCCAGCAGCCCCCGACAGGGGTCAGCCTACGAGCAGTACTTC.

The rearrangement links TRBV5-1 to TRBJ2-7; D remains ambiguous. V lost 0 bases and J 2 bases, leaving 9 bases between the germline ends. The V gene's germline CDR1 is SGHRS and CDR2 YFSETQ. This CDR3 contains 14 residues. The CDR3 region has the DNA TGCGCCAGCAGCTTGGACGAGCCGCCCTACGAGCAGTACTTC. It translates to CASSLDEPPYEQYF.

The chain joins TRBV5-1 to TRBJ1-4, with TRBD1 matching over 8 bases. The CDR3 totals 16 residues. V shed 0 bases and J 3 bases; nucleotides not matched to a gene: 4. Germline CDR1 and CDR2: SGHRS and YFSETQ. DNA of the CDR3: TGCGCCAGCAGCTTGGCCCAGGGGGCGTCTAATGAAAAACTGTTTTTT. This codes for CASSLAQGASNEKLFF.

The gene calls are TRBV24-1 and TRBJ2-1; 11 bases align to TRBD1. V gave up 9 bases and J gave up 6 bases; unmatched junction bases: 6. This CDR3 contains 14 residues. CDR1 KGHDR and CDR2 SFDVKD come from the germline V gene. The CDR3 reads CATDTGTGGNEQFF. As DNA, the CDR3 is TGTGCCACCGACACCGGGACAGGGGGCAATGAGCAGTTCTTC.

This clone was seen a single time. This rearrangement joins TRBV7-6 to TRBJ2-1; perhaps TRBD2 as D (5 bases). Between the trimmed V and J ends, which lost 4 bases and 0 bases, there was a span of 10 bases. CDR1 and CDR2 (germline): SGHVS, FNYEAQ. The CDR3 is 15 residues long. The DNA of the CDR3 is TGTGCCAGCAGCTCCGCCGGGGTCTCCTACAATGAGCAGTTCTTC. Encoded protein: CASSSAGVSYNEQFF.

At least ten counts were recorded for this clone. The V call is TRBV25-1, the J call TRBJ2-7; TRBD1 matches at 7 bases. The V segment lost 4 bases and the J segment 2 bases; nucleotides outside the gene matches: 2. This CDR3 comprises 13 residues. The V gene's germline CDR1 is MGHDK and CDR2 SYGVNS. The CDR3 sequence: CASSATGTYEQYF. Here the CDR3 DNA reads TGTGCCAGCAGTGCGACAGGGACCTACGAGCAGTACTTC.

The chain recombines TRBV12-5 with TRBJ2-2; D remains unclear. The CDR3 is made up of 15 amino acids. V lost 0 bases to trimming and J lost 3 bases, with 8 bases between them. Germline CDR1 is LGHNT and CDR2 is FRNRAP. Written as DNA, the CDR3 is TGTGCTAGTGGTTTGGTACCTCGAGACACCGGGGAGCTGTTTTTT. It encodes CASGLVPRDTGELFF.

This chain links TRBV19 with TRBJ1-2; 8 nucleotides match TRBD1. The junction had 10 bases not matched to a gene; V was cut back by 3 bases and J by 4 bases. The CDR3 extends over 16 amino acids. CDR1 and CDR2 (germline): LNHDA, SQIVND (reference sequence). The CDR3 loop is CASSIRRQGRSYGYTF. The CDR3 DNA reads as TGTGCCAGTAGTATCCGTCGACAGGGGCGGTCCTATGGCTACACCTTC.

This sequence joins TRBV4-3 and TRBJ2-2; 7 bases align to TRBD1. Germline CDR1 and CDR2: LGHNA and YSLEER. The ends lost 8 bases at V and 5 bases at J; junction bases unmatched: 8. The CDR3 totals 14 residues. CDR3 in amino acids: CASSRGRFTGELFF. CDR3 nucleotides: TGCGCCAGCTCTAGGGGGCGTTTTACCGGGGAGCTGTTTTTT.

This clone appeared once. Distinct nucleotide sequences in the sample also encode this CDR3. The chain links TRBV12-3 or TRBV12-4 to TRBJ2-3; unclear D gene. The CDR3 covers 13 residues. Deletions cut 3 bases from V and 4 bases from J, with 8 bases between. The CDR3 loop is CASSFRGSDTQYF. The CDR3 DNA is TGTGCCAGCAGTTTCCGCGGATCAGATACGCAGTATTTT.

The chain employs TRBV6-5 and TRBJ2-7; 7 nucleotides line up with TRBD1. Germline V CDR1 and CDR2: MNHEY, SVGAGI. The CDR3 has 13 amino acids. Trimming at V came to 6 bases and at J to 5 bases, leaving 7 bases not matched to a gene. The CDR3 sequence: CASSGTAPNEQYF. In DNA form, the CDR3 reads TGTGCCAGCAGCGGGACAGCTCCTAACGAGCAGTACTTC.

The V call is TRBV21-1, the J call TRBJ2-2; no check of the table's D call, TRBD2, against the DNA was made. TRBV21-1 is annotated as a pseudogene. CDR3 length equals 19 residues. The CDR3 DNA follows: TGTGCCAGCAGCAAACTCGGGACTAGCGAACCCGCGAACACCGGGGAGCTGTTTTTT. It yields the protein CASSKLGTSEPANTGELFF.

CDR3 amino acids: CSVVTREDTEAFF. Here the CDR3 DNA reads TGCAGCGTTGTGACCAGGGAAGACACTGAAGCTTTCTTT. The rearrangement links TRBV29-1 to TRBJ1-1; TRBD1 is a possible D gene (5 bases). The CDR3 loop spans 13 amino acids. Germline CDR1 SQVTM, CDR2 ANQGSEA. Between the trimmed V and J ends, which lost 4 bases and 3 bases, there was a span of 12 bases.

V and J are TRBV6-5 and TRBJ2-3; unclear D gene. Trimming took off 7 bases at V and 2 bases at J, with 7 bases between the two ends. The CDR3 covers 12 residues. The germline V gene has CDR1 MNHEY and CDR2 SVGAGI. The CDR3 region has the DNA TGTGCCAGCACCGGTGTCACAGATACGCAGTATTTT. It codes for CASTGVTDTQYF.